The rows below give T cell receptor beta chains drawn from one sample of a study of CD8+CD57+ T cells in acquired aplastic anemia. MiXCR, run by TCRdb on the reads, gives a single entry per CDR3 protein. The table includes about 190,000 distinct CDR3 sequences, roughly 64% detected once. The sequenced material came from sorted CD4+, CD8+, or CD8+CD57+ T cells (not recorded which) from PBMCs. These receptors came from a human donor with severe aplastic anemia or a healthy control (not recorded which). The CDR3 runs from the conserved cysteine through the conserved F or W. The D gene is left open where the match is weak. Clone size, where shown, is once, few, many, or a class for clones that have expanded.

D gene | J gene | clone size | V gene | CDR3 DNA | CDR3 protein
. | TRBJ2-7 | . | TRBV7-8 | TGTGCCAGCAGCTTAGTGGCCTCCTACGAGCAGTACTTC | CASSLVASYEQYF
. | TRBJ1-6 | . | TRBV10-2 | TGCGCCAGCAGTGCCACCCGGCCAGCAAGCTCCTATAATTCACCCCTCCACTTT | CASSATRPASSYNSPLHF
TRBD1 | TRBJ1-2 | few | TRBV29-1 | TGCAGCGTGGGACAGGGGTTCTACACCTTC | CSVGQGFYTF
TRBD1 | TRBJ2-7 | many | TRBV4-1 | TGCGCCAGCAGCGATACAGGGGGCCCCTTCTACGAGCAGTACTTC | CASSDTGGPFYEQYF
TRBD2 | TRBJ2-1 | . | TRBV7-2 | TGTGCCAGCAGCGCGATGGGGGGGGGTAGCGAGCAGTTCTTC | CASSAMGGGSEQFF
TRBD1 | TRBJ2-5 | once | TRBV19 | TGTGCCAGTAGTATGATAGGACAGGGGCAAGAGACCCAGTACTTC | CASSMIGQGQETQYF
. | TRBJ2-7 | few | TRBV7-9 | TGTGCCAGCAGCTTAGGCGCTGCGGAGCAGTACTTC | CASSLGAAEQYF
TRBD1 | TRBJ1-2 | . | TRBV19 | TGTGCCAGTAGTATAGCGGGACAGGGGCTTGGCTACACCTTC | CASSIAGQGLGYTF
. | TRBJ2-7 | . | TRBV15 | TGTGCCACCAGCCCGTCAGGGGCCTCCTACGAGCAGTACTTC | CATSPSGASYEQYF
TRBD1 | TRBJ1-2 | . | TRBV20-1 | TGCAGTGCTAGAGCCGGGACAGGGAAGGGCGGCTACACCTTC | CSARAGTGKGGYTF
. | TRBJ2-1 | many | TRBV6-6 | TGTGCCAGCAGTTACTCGACTACTCCGAAATACAATGAGCAGTTCTTC | CASSYSTTPKYNEQFF
. | TRBJ2-2 | . | TRBV10-3 | TGTGCCATCGCGAGTGATAGACTGTCGCTCGTCGGGGAGCTGTTTTTT | CAIASDRLSLVGELFF
TRBD2 | TRBJ2-1 | . | TRBV19 | TGTGCCAGTAGTACAAGCGGGAGGGTTGACAATGAGCAGTTCTTC | CASSTSGRVDNEQFF
. | TRBJ1-4 | . | TRBV7-9 | TGTGCCAGCAGCCCGACACCCGCAACTAATGAAAAACTGTTTTTT | CASSPTPATNEKLFF
. | TRBJ1-2 | . | TRBV4-1 | TGCGCCAGCAGCCAAGCAGGACAGTTGAACTATGGCTACACCTTC | CASSQAGQLNYGYTF
. | TRBJ1-6 | . | TRBV2 | TGTGCCAGCAGGTTATATAATTCACCCCTCCACTTT | CASRLYNSPLHF
. | TRBJ2-7 | . | TRBV15 | TGTGCCACCAGCAGTGAAGGGCAGGTGGGACGTTACGAGCAGTACTTC | CATSSEGQVGRYEQYF
TRBD2 | TRBJ2-7 | few | TRBV20-1 | TGCAGTGCCCAAGGGGTAGCGGGAGTTTACGAGCAGTACTTC | CSAQGVAGVYEQYF
. | TRBJ2-5 | . | TRBV7-3 | TGTGCCAGCAGCTCTGGTTCACCTAGGGAGACCCAGTACTTC | CASSSGSPRETQYF
. | TRBJ2-2 | . | TRBV10-3 | TGTGCCATCAGTGAGGGTTTACGAACCGGGGAGCTGTTTTTT | CAISEGLRTGELFF
. | TRBJ1-2 | many | TRBV14 | TGTGCCAGCAGCCCAGGGGTCGCCGAAGCCTACACCTTC | CASSPGVAEAYTF
. | TRBJ2-1 | . | TRBV20-1 | TGCAGTGCTAGCGAACCCAATGAGCAGTTCTTC | CSASEPNEQFF
. | TRBJ2-7 | . | TRBV29-1 | TGCAGCGTTAAGATAGGGTACTACGAGCAGTACTTC | CSVKIGYYEQYF
. | TRBJ2-7 | . | TRBV7-8 | TGTGCCAGCAGCTTGGACCGAACCTACGAGCAGTACTTC | CASSLDRTYEQYF
TRBD1 | TRBJ2-7 | many | TRBV5-6 | TGTGCCAGCAGCTATAGACAGGGAATCCACCCCTACGAGCAGTACTTC | CASSYRQGIHPYEQYF
. | TRBJ1-5 | . | TRBV10-3 | TGTGCCATCAGTGAGTCGGGGCCGGGCAGCAATCAGCCCCAGCATTTT | CAISESGPGSNQPQHF
. | TRBJ2-1 | . | TRBV4-3 | TGCGCCAGCAGCCAAGATTGGGCACGTGAGCAGTTCTTC | CASSQDWAREQFF
. | TRBJ2-1 | . | TRBV9 | TGTGCCAGCAGCGTACGTCCCGGTTACAATGAGCAGTTCTTC | CASSVRPGYNEQFF
. | TRBJ1-4 | few | TRBV20-1 | TGCAGTGCTAGAGACGCGGGCGATGAAAAACTGTTTTTT | CSARDAGDEKLFF
TRBD1 | TRBJ1-2 | . | TRBV7-2 | TGTGCCAGCAGCTCAGGACAGGCTCTATATGGCTACACCTTC | CASSSGQALYGYTF
TRBD1 | TRBJ1-1 | few | TRBV19 | TGTGCCAGTAGGGACCCTCGGGACAGCACTGAAGCTTTCTTT | CASRDPRDSTEAFF
. | TRBJ1-2 | once | TRBV7-8 | TGTGCCAGCAGCCTCCCCGGGATTTATGGCTACACCTTC | CASSLPGIYGYTF
TRBD1 | TRBJ2-7 | . | TRBV24-1 | TGTGCCACCAGTGACGAGGACAGGCGCGAGCAGTACTTC | CATSDEDRREQYF
. | TRBJ1-6 | . | TRBV20-1 | TGCAGTGCTAGAGGGGTATCTACGGGTTCACCCCTCCACTTT | CSARGVSTGSPLHF
. | TRBJ1-5 | . | TRBV20-1 | TGCAGTGCTAGAGGCGGAGAGAATCAGCCCCAGCATTTT | CSARGGENQPQHF
TRBD1 | TRBJ2-5 | . | TRBV7-8 | TGTGCCAGCAGATCCGAGACAGGGTTCTTAGAGACCCAGTACTTC | CASRSETGFLETQYF
. | TRBJ1-1 | . | TRBV11-2 | TGTGCCAGCAGCTTAGATCCCCGGCCAGGGAACACTGAAGCTTTCTTT | CASSLDPRPGNTEAFF